This T cell receptor (beta chain) was sequenced during a study of CD8 T cells in ankylosing spondylitis. Overall study results and limits: Ankylosing spondylitis blood seemed to carry a telltale TCR beta motif made of about 8 highly homologous variants. CD8+ cells made up the disease-linked clones, which were relatively rare in peripheral blood. Earlier work had already found some motif variants in reactive arthritis synovial fluid and blood.

This clonotype was counted at least ten times. Its specificity is unknown. The CDR3 length is 20 residues. Germline assignment: CDR1 DFQATT and CDR2 SNEGSKA (reference sequence). Trimming removed 3 bases from V and 0 bases from J; junction bases left unmatched: 18. TCR beta libraries were made by quantitative 5'-RACE with molecular barcodes. MiXCR was run by TCRdb on the 5' RACE reads, yielding one entry per CDR3 protein. The sample records 240,000 or so distinct CDR3 sequences, about 10% being singletons. The source material was blood, either unsorted or a sorted T cell fraction (not recorded which). The TCR was taken from a male donor with ankylosing spondylitis or in good health (not recorded which). The chain links TRBV20-1 to TRBJ2-1; 9 bases agree with TRBD2. DNA of the CDR3: TGCAGTGCTAGGCTGTTCGGCGCTAGCGGGGCAGGTAGCTCCTACAATGAGCAGTTCTTC. Translated, it gives CSARLFGASGAGSSYNEQFF.